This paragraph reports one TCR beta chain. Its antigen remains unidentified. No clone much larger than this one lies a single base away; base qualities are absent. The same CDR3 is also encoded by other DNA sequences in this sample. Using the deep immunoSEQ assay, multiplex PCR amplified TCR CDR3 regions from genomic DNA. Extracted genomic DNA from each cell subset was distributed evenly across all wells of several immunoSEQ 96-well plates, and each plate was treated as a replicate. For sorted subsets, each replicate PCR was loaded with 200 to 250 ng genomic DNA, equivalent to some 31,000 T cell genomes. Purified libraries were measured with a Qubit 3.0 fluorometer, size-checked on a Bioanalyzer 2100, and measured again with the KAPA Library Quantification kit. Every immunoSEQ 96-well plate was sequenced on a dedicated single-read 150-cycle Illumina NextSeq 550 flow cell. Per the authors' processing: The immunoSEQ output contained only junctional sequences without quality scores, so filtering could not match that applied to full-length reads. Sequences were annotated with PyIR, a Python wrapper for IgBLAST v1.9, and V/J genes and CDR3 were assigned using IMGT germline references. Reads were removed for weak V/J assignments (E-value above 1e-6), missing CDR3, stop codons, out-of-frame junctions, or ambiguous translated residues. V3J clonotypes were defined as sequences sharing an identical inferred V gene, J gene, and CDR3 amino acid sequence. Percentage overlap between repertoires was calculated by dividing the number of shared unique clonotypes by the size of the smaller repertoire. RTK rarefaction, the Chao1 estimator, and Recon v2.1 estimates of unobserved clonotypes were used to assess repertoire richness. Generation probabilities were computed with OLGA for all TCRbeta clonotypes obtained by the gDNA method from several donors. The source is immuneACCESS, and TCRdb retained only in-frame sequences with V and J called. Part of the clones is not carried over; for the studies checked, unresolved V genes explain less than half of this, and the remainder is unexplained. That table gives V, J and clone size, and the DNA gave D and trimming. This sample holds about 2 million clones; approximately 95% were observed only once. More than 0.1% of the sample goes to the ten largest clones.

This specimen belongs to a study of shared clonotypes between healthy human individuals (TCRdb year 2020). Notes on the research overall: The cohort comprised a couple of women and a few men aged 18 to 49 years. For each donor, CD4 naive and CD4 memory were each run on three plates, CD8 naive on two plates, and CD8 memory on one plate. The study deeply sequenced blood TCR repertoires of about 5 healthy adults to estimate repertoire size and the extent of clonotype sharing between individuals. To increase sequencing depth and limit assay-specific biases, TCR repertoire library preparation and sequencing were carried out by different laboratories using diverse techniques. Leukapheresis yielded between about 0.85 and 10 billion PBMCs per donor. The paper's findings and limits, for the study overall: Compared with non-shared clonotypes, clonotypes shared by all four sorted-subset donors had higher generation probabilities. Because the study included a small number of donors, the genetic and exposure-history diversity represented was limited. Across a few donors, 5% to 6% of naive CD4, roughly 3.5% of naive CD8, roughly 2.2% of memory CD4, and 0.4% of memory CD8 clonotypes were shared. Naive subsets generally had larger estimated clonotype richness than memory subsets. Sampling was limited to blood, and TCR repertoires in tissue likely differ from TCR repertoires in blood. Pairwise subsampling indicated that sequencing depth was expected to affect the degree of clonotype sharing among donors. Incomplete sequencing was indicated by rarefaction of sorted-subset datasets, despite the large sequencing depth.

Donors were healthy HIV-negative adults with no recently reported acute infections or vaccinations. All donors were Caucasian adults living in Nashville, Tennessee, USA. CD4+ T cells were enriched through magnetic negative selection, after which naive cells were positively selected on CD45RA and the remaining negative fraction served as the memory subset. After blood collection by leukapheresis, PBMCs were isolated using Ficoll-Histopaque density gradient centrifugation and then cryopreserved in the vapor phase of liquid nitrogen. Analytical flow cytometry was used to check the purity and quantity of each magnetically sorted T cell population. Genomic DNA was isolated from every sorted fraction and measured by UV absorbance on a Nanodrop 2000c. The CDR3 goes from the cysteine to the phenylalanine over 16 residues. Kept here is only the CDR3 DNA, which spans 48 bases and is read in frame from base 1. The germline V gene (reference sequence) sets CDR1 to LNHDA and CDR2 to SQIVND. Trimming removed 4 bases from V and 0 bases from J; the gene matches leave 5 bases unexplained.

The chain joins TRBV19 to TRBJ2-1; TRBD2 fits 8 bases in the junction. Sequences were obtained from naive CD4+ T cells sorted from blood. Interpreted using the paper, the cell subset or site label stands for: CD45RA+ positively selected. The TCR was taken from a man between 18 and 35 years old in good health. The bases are TGTGCCAGTAGTACCTCAGCGGGAGTCTCCTACAATGAGCAGTTCTTC. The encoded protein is CASSTSAGVSYNEQFF. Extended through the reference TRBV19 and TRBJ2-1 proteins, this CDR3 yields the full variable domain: DGGITQSPKYLFRKEGQNVTLSCEQNLNHDAMYWYRQDPGQGLRLIYYSQIVNDFQKGDIAEGYSVSREKKESFPLTVTSAQKNPTAFYLCASSTSAGVSYNEQFFGPGTRLTVL.